This T cell receptor (beta chain) emerged from a study of cytomegalovirus exposure and HLA in healthy donors. Study-level information: There were 88 million or so unique TCRs (from HLA-typed donors) in an early data release.

For this clone: A junction boundary mismatches the germline segment, possibly from a read error.

Each of the donors was a healthy bone marrow donor. Researchers ran the PCR with 60 Vbeta and 13 Jbeta primers. Sequencing was performed with immunoSEQ multiplex PCR; in TCRdb, only in-frame clones are kept and a portion is missing. Its table records roughly 190,000 clones. Germline assignment: CDR1 MGHDK and CDR2 SYGVNS. The length of the CDR3 is 14 residues. The receptor comes from a man under 40 in good health and CMV-seronegative. The J gene is TRBJ1-1, the V gene TRBV25-1, with 7 positions matching TRBD1. The source material was PBMCs. This chain's CDR3 is CACSTGEGEAEAFF. CDR3 coding DNA: TGTGCCTGCAGTACAGGGGAAGGGGAGGCTGAAGCTTTCTTT.